Below, 27 T cell receptor beta chains from the same sample are listed, as sequenced in a study of human T cells and chemical hapten exposure. TCRdb itself ran the RACE reads through MiXCR, one entry per CDR3 protein. The table records some 81,000 distinct CDR3 sequences, about 9.9% of them present only once. Sample time point: patch test 2, 6 weeks after DPC sensitization. Sample treatment: therapeutic diphenylcyclopropenone sensitization with weekly scalp DPC. Specimen: whole blood, collected in connection with sensitization to the hapten diphenylcyclopropenone (DPC). Source of these receptors: a man in his late teens or twenties with alopecia areata. Some clones in this sample may be carry-over from other donors' samples.

The chain employs TRBV7-2 and TRBJ2-7, with 7 bases fitting TRBD1. V dropped 5 bases and J dropped 0; count of bases not matched to a gene: 10. This CDR3 has 16 residues. Germline CDR1 and CDR2: SGHTA and FQGNSA. For the CDR3, the DNA is TGTGCCAGCAGCCGCACAGGACAGGCCTCCTCCTACGAGCAGTACTTC. Encoded protein: CASSRTGQASSYEQYF.

This clonotype was counted only a few times. The chain combines TRBV5-6 with TRBJ1-3, with 8 bases lining up with TRBD1. This CDR3 is 19 amino acids long. Germline CDR1 and CDR2: SGHDT and YYEEEE. The V gene end was trimmed by 0 bases and the J gene end by 0 bases; junction bases not matched to a gene: 11. Here the CDR3 DNA reads TGTGCCAGCAGCTTGGAAAAGCGACAGGGGACCCTCTCTGGAAACACCATATATTTT. Its translation: CASSLEKRQGTLSGNTIYF.

This clonotype was detected many times. The V call is TRBV20-1, the J call TRBJ1-6; 8 bases are shared with TRBD1. Germline CDR1 and CDR2: DFQATT and SNEGSKA (reference sequence). J lost 10 bases, V lost 4 bases, and 6 bases had no gene match. The CDR3 spans 13 residues. In DNA, the CDR3 is TGCAGTGCTACCACAGGGGGGAGGTCACCCCTCCACTTT. As protein: CSATTGGRSPLHF.

The table lists this clonotype with many counts. The gene calls are TRBV7-7 and TRBJ2-2; tentatively, D is TRBD1 or TRBD2 (5 bases each). Germline lookup yields CDR1 SSHAT and CDR2 FNYEAQ (reference sequence). The CDR3 extends over 14 amino acids. The germline V and J ends were trimmed by 6 bases and 7 bases, with 15 bases remaining between them. The CDR3 is CASRSVRGRGELFF. CDR3 DNA: TGTGCCAGCAGATCGGTCCGGGGCCGCGGGGAGCTGTTTTTT.

In this sample, this clonotype turned up a few times. The chain carries TRBV19 and TRBJ2-3; D may be TRBD2 (6 bases). This CDR3 comprises 15 residues. Germline V CDR1 and CDR2: LNHDA, SQIVND (reference sequence). The ends were cut back, 4 bases at V and 4 bases at J, with 15 bases in the middle. The CDR3 DNA sequence: TGTGCCAGTAGTAGTTTCGGGGGATGGGCAGATACGCAGTATTTT. It yields the protein CASSSFGGWADTQYF.

Ten or more counts support this clonotype. V and J are TRBV6-1 and TRBJ2-7; D is possibly TRBD1 (5 bases). This CDR3 comprises 18 residues. Germline lookup yields CDR1 MNHNS and CDR2 SASEGT. V was pared by 5 bases and J by 6 bases, with 29 bases between. CDR3 amino acids: CASSTPSWGGLRLAEQYV. CDR3 sequence (DNA): TGTGCCAGCAGTACACCTTCATGGGGCGGCCTGAGACTTGCCGAGCAGTACGTC.

The J gene is TRBJ1-2, the V gene TRBV7-6; D possibly corresponds to TRBD1 (5 bases). The CDR3 has 14 residues. Germline-derived CDR1 and CDR2 are SGHVS and FNYEAQ. V was cut by 3 bases and J by 3 bases, with 11 bases left in between. CDR3 residues: CASSLGPADYGYTF. CDR3 nucleotides: TGTGCCAGCAGCTTGGGGCCGGCTGACTATGGCTACACCTTC.

The chain is built from TRBV9 and TRBJ2-2, with D unclear. Germline V gene lookup returns CDR1 SGDLS and CDR2 YYNGEE. This CDR3 has 13 residues. Trimming left V 3 bases short and J 9 bases short, with 12 bases between. The CDR3 DNA sequence: TGTGCCAGCAGCGCCCGGTGGACCCGGGAGCTGTTTTTT. Translating gives CASSARWTRELFF.

Ten or more counts support this clonotype. V is TRBV6-6 and J is TRBJ2-3; 12 bases are shared with TRBD2. V lost 2 bases to trimming and J lost 3 bases; unmatched junction nucleotides: 6. The CDR3 extends over 17 amino acids. Looked up from germline, CDR1 is MNHNY and CDR2 is SVGAGI (reference sequence). The CDR3 region is CASSYLGLAGPTDTQYF. CDR3 sequence (DNA): TGTGCCAGCAGTTACCTTGGACTAGCGGGGCCTACAGATACGCAGTATTTT.

This clonotype appeared many times. This chain connects TRBV11-2 to TRBJ2-7, with 7 bases matching TRBD1. CDR1 and CDR2 (germline): SGHAT, FQNNGV. Losses at the gene ends were 4 bases for V and 2 bases for J; bases not matched to a gene: 17. This CDR3 is built from 18 residues. CDR3 in amino acids: CASSSLTPRTGGTYEQYF. CDR3 coding DNA: TGTGCCAGCAGCTCGCTAACCCCGCGGACAGGCGGCACCTACGAGCAGTACTTC.

The chain recombines TRBV28 with TRBJ2-7, with D unresolved. This CDR3 region has 14 residues. V was shortened by 1 base and J by 2 bases, with 9 bases between the two germline ends. Germline CDR1 reads MDHEN; CDR2 reads SYDVKM. CDR3 nucleotides: TGTGCCAGCAGTTTATCTACAGTGACCTACGAGCAGTACTTC. Residues: CASSLSTVTYEQYF.

As to this clonotype: Possible read error: a much larger clone is one base away. The J gene is TRBJ2-2, the V gene TRBV7-9; unclear D gene. This CDR3 comprises 11 residues. In germline, CDR1 is SEHNR, CDR2 FQNEAQ (reference sequence). Trimming pared 8 bases from V and 7 bases from J, leaving 8 bases between. The CDR3 DNA sequence: TGTGCCAGCGGCTATAGCGGGGAGCTGTTTTTT. Encoded protein: CASGYSGELFF.

This clonotype came up many times. The genes are TRBV29-1 and TRBJ2-1, with D possibly matching TRBD2 (5 bases). The CDR3 totals 9 residues. Per germline, CDR1 SQVTM and CDR2 ANQGSEA. As DNA, the CDR3 is TGCAGTGGTGGAGGTGAGCAGTTCTTC. Protein product: CSGGGEQFF.

The gene calls are TRBV4-3 and TRBJ1-4, with unresolved D. Trimming pared 0 bases from V and 8 bases from J, leaving 13 bases between. This CDR3 comprises 15 residues. Germline assignment: CDR1 LGHNA and CDR2 YSLEER. This CDR3 is CASSQDARRQEKLFF. Here the CDR3 DNA reads TGCGCCAGCAGCCAAGACGCCCGTCGGCAAGAAAAACTGTTTTTT.

Many counts were recorded for this clonotype. V usage is TRBV20-1 and J usage is TRBJ2-7, with 9 bases that match TRBD2. CDR1 is DFQATT, CDR2 SNEGSKA, per germline (reference sequence). V shed 5 bases and J 3 bases; nucleotides not matched to a gene: 5. This CDR3 is 13 amino acids long. The CDR3 DNA is TGCAGTGCTGGCGGGGGGGCCGGCTACGAGCAGTACTTC. As protein: CSAGGGAGYEQYF.

The genes are TRBV4-1 and TRBJ2-7; 7 bases agree with TRBD1. Germline V gene sequence: CDR1 MGHRA, CDR2 YSYEKL. The CDR3 length is 15 residues. Trimming cost V 4 bases and J 1 base; bases outside gene matches: 7. The CDR3 bases are TGCGCCAGCAGCCCGTTGACAGGGTGGTCCTACGAGCAGTACTTC. Its translation: CASSPLTGWSYEQYF.

This chain links TRBV28 with TRBJ2-3; maybe TRBD2 (6 bases). The germline V gene encodes CDR1 MDHEN and CDR2 SYDVKM. The V end was cut by 2 bases, the J end by 2 bases, with 20 bases between. This CDR3 is built from 18 residues. The CDR3 is CASSLSVGLPGDTDTQYF. The CDR3 coding sequence is TGTGCCAGCAGTTTAAGTGTCGGCCTCCCGGGGGACACAGATACGCAGTATTTT.

In this sample, this clonotype turned up a few times. This chain uses TRBV27 with TRBJ1-3; TRBD1 is a possible D gene (6 bases). Germline CDR1 is MNHEY and CDR2 is SMNVEV (reference sequence). Trimming pared 3 bases from V and 2 bases from J, leaving 8 bases between. This CDR3 is built from 14 residues. The CDR3 bases are TGTGCCAGCAGTTTGTCAGGGGCTGGAAACACCATATATTTT. Translated: CASSLSGAGNTIYF.

This clonotype has more than one count but fewer than ten. This chain links TRBV27 with TRBJ1-6; 8 bases line up with TRBD1. Germline assignment: CDR1 MNHEY and CDR2 SMNVEV (reference sequence). The CDR3 runs 18 residues. With 5 bases clipped from V and 0 bases from J, the junction kept 9 bases outside the gene matches. This chain's CDR3 is CASSVDRGISSYNSPLHF. CDR3 in DNA: TGTGCCAGCAGTGTAGACAGGGGAATAAGCTCCTATAATTCACCCCTCCACTTT.

The CDR3 DNA reads as TGTGCCAGCAGCTTCGGGGAATTCAAGCCCCAGCATTTT. Translating it yields CASSFGEFKPQHF. V and J are TRBV5-6 and TRBJ1-5; D remains unclear. The CDR3 loop spans 13 amino acids. Germline V gene lookup returns CDR1 SGHDT and CDR2 YYEEEE. V was shortened by 2 bases and J by 8 bases, with 11 bases between the two germline ends.

There are a few counts of this clonotype. The chain combines TRBV12-3 or TRBV12-4 with TRBJ2-1; 7 bases align to TRBD2. The CDR3 has 16 residues. V shed 4 bases and J 1 base; nucleotides not matched to a gene: 7. The CDR3 DNA reads as TGTGCCAGCAGTTACCATGGGACTACATCCTACAATGAGCAGTTCTTC. It specifies CASSYHGTTSYNEQFF.

A few counts support this clonotype. The V gene is TRBV6-5, the J gene TRBJ2-3, with 11 nucleotides matching TRBD2. Germline V CDR1 and CDR2: MNHEY, SVGAGI. CDR3 size: 15 residues. The V and J ends lost 5 bases and 4 bases, in that order; junction bases with no gene match: 5. The CDR3 sequence is CASSVLAGEADTQYF. CDR3 DNA: TGTGCCAGCAGTGTACTAGCGGGGGAGGCAGATACGCAGTATTTT.

This clonotype has at least ten counts. CDR3 protein: CASSLGTVRANYGYTF. CDR3 sequence (DNA): TGTGCCAGCAGCCTTGGGACAGTGAGAGCCAACTATGGCTACACCTTC. This chain links TRBV9 with TRBJ1-2, with TRBD1 identical over 7 bases. The CDR3 length is 16 residues. J was trimmed by 2 bases and V by 4 bases; bases with no gene match: 11. The germline V gene has CDR1 SGDLS and CDR2 YYNGEE. The full variable domain, its missing parts supplied by reference TRBV9 and TRBJ1-2, is DSGVTQTPKHLITATGQRVTLRCSPRSGDLSVYWYQQSLDQGLQFLIQYYNGEERAKGNILERFSAQQFPDLHSELNLSSLELGDSALYFCASSLGTVRANYGYTFGSGTRLTVV.

This sequence joins TRBV4-3 and TRBJ2-7; TRBD2 aligns across 9 bases. The ends lost 0 bases at V and 6 bases at J; junction bases unmatched: 12. The CDR3 is made up of 17 amino acids. Germline assignment: CDR1 LGHNA and CDR2 YSLEER. This chain's CDR3 is CASSQDRLAGPVSEQYF. The CDR3 DNA follows: TGCGCCAGCAGCCAAGATCGGCTAGCGGGGCCAGTATCCGAGCAGTACTTC.

The rearrangement links TRBV7-3 to TRBJ2-2; D possibly uses TRBD1 or TRBD2 (5 bases each). Trimming removed 2 bases at V and 6 bases at J, with 13 bases between. Germline V gives CDR1 SGHTA, CDR2 FQGTGA. The CDR3 is made up of 15 amino acids. The CDR3 sequence: CASSLVAGGAGELFF. Here the CDR3 DNA reads TGTGCCAGCAGCTTAGTTGCTGGGGGAGCCGGGGAGCTGTTTTTT.

This chain links TRBV20-1 with TRBJ2-4, with D unclear. Germline CDR1 is DFQATT and CDR2 is SNEGSKA (reference sequence). Trimming took 0 bases from V and 1 from J, leaving 25 bases between them. CDR3 length equals 20 residues. Here the CDR3 DNA reads TGCAGTGCTAGAGATCGAGCCTTCAAAAGCGAGCCCAGGGCCAAAAACATTCAGTACTTC. Its translation is CSARDRAFKSEPRAKNIQYF.

The V gene is TRBV7-3, the J gene TRBJ1-1; 9 bases fit TRBD1. Unmatched junction bases numbered 0, after V lost 4 bases and J lost 3 bases. The CDR3 has 13 amino acids. Germline-derived CDR1 and CDR2 are SGHTA and FQGTGA. CDR3 DNA sequence: TGTGCCAGCAGCTGGGACAGGGACACTGAAGCTTTCTTT. Its translation: CASSWDRDTEAFF.